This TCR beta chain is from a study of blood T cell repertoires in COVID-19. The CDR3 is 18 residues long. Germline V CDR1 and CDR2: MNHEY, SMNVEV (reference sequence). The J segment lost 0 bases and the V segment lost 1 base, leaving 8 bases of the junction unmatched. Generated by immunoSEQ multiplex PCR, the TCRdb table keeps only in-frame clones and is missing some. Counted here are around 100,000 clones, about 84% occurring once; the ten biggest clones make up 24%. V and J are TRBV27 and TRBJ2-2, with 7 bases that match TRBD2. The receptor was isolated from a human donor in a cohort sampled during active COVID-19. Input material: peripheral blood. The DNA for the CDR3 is TGTGCCAGCAGTTTATACGGGCTAGCGGCGTCGAACACCGGGGAGCTGTTTTTT. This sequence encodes CASSLYGLAASNTGELFF.